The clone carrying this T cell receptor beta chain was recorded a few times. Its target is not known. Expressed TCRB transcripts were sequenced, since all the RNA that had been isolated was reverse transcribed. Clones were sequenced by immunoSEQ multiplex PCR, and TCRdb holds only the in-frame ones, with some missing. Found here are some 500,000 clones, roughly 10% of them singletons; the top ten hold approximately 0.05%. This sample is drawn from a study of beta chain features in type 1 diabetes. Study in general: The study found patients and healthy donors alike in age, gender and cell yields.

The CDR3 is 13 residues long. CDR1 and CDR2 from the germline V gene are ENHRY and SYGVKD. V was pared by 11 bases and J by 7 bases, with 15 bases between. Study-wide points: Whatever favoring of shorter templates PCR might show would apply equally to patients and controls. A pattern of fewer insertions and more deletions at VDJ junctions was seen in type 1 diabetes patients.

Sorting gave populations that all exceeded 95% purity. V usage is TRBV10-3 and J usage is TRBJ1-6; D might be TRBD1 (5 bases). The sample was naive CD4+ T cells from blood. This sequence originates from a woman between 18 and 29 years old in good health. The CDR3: CAVHGTQNSPLHF. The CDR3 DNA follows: TGTGCCGTCCACGGGACTCAGAATTCACCCCTCCACTTT.